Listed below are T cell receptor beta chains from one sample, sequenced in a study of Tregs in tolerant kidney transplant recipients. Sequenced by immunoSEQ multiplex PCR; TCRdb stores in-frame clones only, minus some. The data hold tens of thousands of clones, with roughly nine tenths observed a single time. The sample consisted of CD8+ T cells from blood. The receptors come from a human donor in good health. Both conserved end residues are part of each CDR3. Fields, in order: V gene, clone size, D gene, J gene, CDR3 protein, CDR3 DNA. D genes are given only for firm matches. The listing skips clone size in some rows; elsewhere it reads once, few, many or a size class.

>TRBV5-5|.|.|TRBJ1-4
CASSLGSFNEKLFF
TGTGCCAGCAGCTTGGGTAGCTTTAATGAAAAACTGTTTTTT
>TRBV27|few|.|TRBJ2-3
CASSLVGAGDTQYF
TGTGCCAGCAGTCTCGTCGGGGCCGGGGATACGCAGTATTTT
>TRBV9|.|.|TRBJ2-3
CASSPRTHGGTDTQYF
TGTGCCAGCAGCCCGAGGACGCATGGGGGCACAGATACGCAGTATTTT
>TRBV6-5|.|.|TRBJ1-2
CASSYAEPYGYTF
TGTGCCAGCAGTTACGCGGAACCCTATGGCTACACCTTC
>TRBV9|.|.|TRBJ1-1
CASSAGGGTEAFF
TGTGCCAGCAGCGCCGGGGGAGGCACTGAAGCTTTCTTT
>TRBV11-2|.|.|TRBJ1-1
CASSSRSVYTEAFF
TGTGCCAGCAGCTCCCGGTCAGTCTACACTGAAGCTTTCTTT
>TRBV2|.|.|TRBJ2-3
CASSERAGEADTQYF
TGTGCCAGCAGTGAGAGGGCAGGGGAGGCAGATACGCAGTATTTT
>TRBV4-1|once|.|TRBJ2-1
CASSQDRVTPNEQFF
TGCGCCAGCAGCCAAGACCGAGTCACCCCCAATGAGCAGTTCTTC
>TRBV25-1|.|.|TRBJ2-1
CASSETVGHEQFF
TGTGCCAGCAGTGAAACCGTGGGGCATGAGCAGTTCTTC
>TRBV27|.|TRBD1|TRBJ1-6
CASRSGTAVNSPLHF
TGTGCCAGCAGATCCGGGACAGCAGTTAATTCACCCCTCCACTTT
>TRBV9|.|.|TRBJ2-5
CASNTEGLHQETQYF
TGTGCCAGCAACACCGAGGGACTGCACCAAGAGACCCAGTACTTC
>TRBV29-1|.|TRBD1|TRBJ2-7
CSVEKGDSSYEQYF
TGCAGCGTTGAAAAAGGGGACAGCTCCTACGAGCAGTACTTC
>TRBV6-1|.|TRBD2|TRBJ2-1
CASSEGLAGPEQFF
TGTGCCAGCAGTGAGGGACTAGCGGGGCCTGAGCAGTTCTTC
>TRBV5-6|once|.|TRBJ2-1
CASSLSGGAPYNEQFF
TGTGCCAGCAGCTTGAGTGGCGGGGCCCCCTACAATGAGCAGTTCTTC
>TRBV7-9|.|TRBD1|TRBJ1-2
CASSPGGGNYGYTF
TGTGCCAGCAGTCCAGGGGGCGGTAACTATGGCTACACCTTC
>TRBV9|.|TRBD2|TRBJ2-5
CASSARGGVETQYF
TGTGCCAGCAGCGCGCGGGGGGGCGTGGAGACCCAGTACTTC
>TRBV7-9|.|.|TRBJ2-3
CASSNPDTQYF
TGTGCCAGCAGCAACCCAGATACGCAGTATTTT